This T cell receptor (beta chain) was recorded in a study of cytomegalovirus exposure and HLA in healthy donors. V was shortened by 4 bases and J by 4 bases, with 13 bases between the two germline ends. CDR3 length: 15 amino acids. Germline V gene lookup returns CDR1 LNHDA and CDR2 SQIVND (reference sequence). The study ran its PCR with 60 Vbeta and 13 Jbeta primers. Sequencing used immunoSEQ multiplex PCR; TCRdb keeps in-frame clones, though not all of them. The data hold some 140,000 clones, with about 80% observed a single time. The clonotype originates from a man aged 30 to 45 in good health and CMV-seropositive. Sequenced sample: PBMCs. J is TRBJ2-2 and V is TRBV19; perhaps TRBD1 as D (6 bases). CDR3 residues: CASSSLRGGTGELFF. CDR3 coding DNA: TGTGCCAGTAGTAGTTTAAGAGGGGGCACCGGGGAGCTGTTTTTT.